The 20 T cell receptor beta chains below all came from one sample that was sequenced in a study of shared clonotypes between healthy human individuals. TCRdb's copy holds only in-frame clones and misses some; the assay was immunoSEQ multiplex PCR. The sample holds roughly 2.2 million clones, 90% to 95% seen once. The sequencing input was naive CD4+ T cells from PBMCs. Described subset: CD45RA+ positively selected. These receptors were collected from a man between 18 and 29 years old in good health. Some clones in this sample may be carry-over from other donors' samples.

This sequence joins TRBV6-5 and TRBJ1-6; no firm D call. CDR1 and CDR2 (germline): MNHEY, SVGAGI. Trimming stripped 2 bases from V and 5 bases from J, with 10 bases between. CDR3 length: 15 amino acids. The DNA of the CDR3 is TGTGCCAGCAGTTACGGAACAGTCAATAATTCACCCCTCCACTTT. This gives the protein CASSYGTVNNSPLHF.

V gene TRBV11-2 combines with J gene TRBJ1-2, with TRBD1 matching over 7 bases. CDR1 SGHAT and CDR2 FQNNGV come from the germline V gene. The CDR3 consists of 14 residues. V trimming: 1 base; J trimming: 3 bases; junction bases outside the gene matches: 2. The CDR3 nucleotides read TGTGCCAGCAGCTTAGGGCAGGGGGACTATGGCTACACCTTC. Translation gives CASSLGQGDYGYTF.

DNA of the CDR3: TGCGCCAGCAGCCCTCTGGACAGGGGCAGTTTTTCAGCTTTCTTT. The encoded protein is CASSPLDRGSFSAFF. This chain links TRBV4-3 with TRBJ1-1; 9 bases match TRBD1. The CDR3 length is 15 residues. Unmatched junction bases numbered 13, after V lost 4 bases and J lost 10 bases. Germline lookup yields CDR1 LGHNA and CDR2 YSLEER.

In DNA form, the CDR3 reads TGTGCCAGCAGCGTAGGTCTCAGGGAGGGTGGCTACACCTTC. Protein: CASSVGLREGGYTF. The J gene is TRBJ1-2, the V gene TRBV9, with D possibly being TRBD1 (5 bases). Germline V gene sequence: CDR1 SGDLS, CDR2 YYNGEE. V lost 0 bases, J lost 7 bases, and 13 bases lay in between. The CDR3 extends over 14 amino acids.

The chain has TRBV28 and TRBJ2-7, with no clear D. This CDR3 region has 13 residues. The V and J ends lost 5 bases and 5 bases respectively, with 13 bases between them. Germline V gene data show CDR1 as MDHEN and CDR2 as SYDVKM. CDR3 in DNA: TGTGCCAGCAGTATAGTATCCCGGGACGAGCAGTACTTC. Encoded protein: CASSIVSRDEQYF.

The V gene is TRBV4-1, the J gene TRBJ1-1, with unresolved D. Between the trimmed V and J ends, which lost 1 base and 0 bases, there was a span of 9 bases. Germline V gene sequence: CDR1 MGHRA, CDR2 YSYEKL. CDR3 length: 15 amino acids. The CDR3 sequence: CASSQVLTLNTEAFF. The CDR3 DNA is TGCGCCAGCAGCCAAGTTCTTACGTTGAACACTGAAGCTTTCTTT.

This clone occurred once. This rearrangement joins TRBV5-3 to TRBJ2-5, with 9 bases aligning to TRBD1. Being an ORF, TRBV5-3 has a function that is uncertain. This CDR3 has 16 amino acids. V shed 4 bases and J 1 base; nucleotides not matched to a gene: 8. The CDR3 DNA follows: TGTGCCAGAAGCCCCACGGTGGACAGGGGCCAAGAGACCCAGTACTTC. This gives the protein CARSPTVDRGQETQYF.

The gene calls are TRBV6-5 and TRBJ1-4; 9 bases map to TRBD1. In germline, CDR1 is MNHEY, CDR2 SVGAGI. The V segment lost 6 bases and the J segment 7 bases; nucleotides outside the gene matches: 9. CDR3 length: 15 residues. This chain's CDR3 is CASRINRGLGEKLFF. The CDR3 DNA reads as TGTGCCAGCAGGATCAACAGGGGGCTCGGTGAAAAACTGTTTTTT.

The V call is TRBV5-5, the J call TRBJ1-2, with 7 bases lining up with TRBD1. The CDR3 contains 13 residues. Per the germline V gene, CDR1 is SGHKS and CDR2 is YYEKEE (reference sequence). The junction had 6 bases not matched to a gene; V was cut back by 6 bases and J by 4 bases. CDR3 bases: TGTGCCAGCATCCGGACAGGCTCCTATGGCTACACCTTC. This gives the protein CASIRTGSYGYTF.

The chain recombines TRBV4-2 with TRBJ2-4; 9 nucleotides align to TRBD1. The germline V gene encodes CDR1 LGHNA and CDR2 YNFKEQ. The CDR3 contains 15 residues. V dropped 6 bases and J dropped 3; count of bases not matched to a gene: 6. CDR3 bases: TGTGCCAGCAGGGGACAGGGTTTAGGCAAAAACATTCAGTACTTC. This gives the protein CASRGQGLGKNIQYF.

Written as DNA, the CDR3 is TGTGCCATCAGTGGTTCGGACAGGGGAAGTGGCTACACCTTC. Translating it yields CAISGSDRGSGYTF. The chain carries TRBV10-3 and TRBJ1-2; 9 positions match TRBD1. V lost 4 bases and J lost 7; bases outside the gene matches: 7. CDR1 and CDR2 from the germline V gene are ENHRY and SYGVKD. CDR3 length: 14 residues.

This chain uses TRBV29-1 with TRBJ2-5, with TRBD1 identical over 9 bases. V was pared by 5 bases and J by 0 bases, with 10 bases of the junction left unmatched. CDR1 and CDR2 from the germline V gene are SQVTM and ANQGSEA. The CDR3 spans 16 residues. The CDR3 reads CSVYTTGTGYQETQYF. The CDR3 DNA follows: TGCAGCGTTTATACTACCGGGACAGGGTACCAAGAGACCCAGTACTTC. The entire variable domain, with the rest obtained from reference TRBV29-1 and TRBJ2-5, is as follows: SAVISQKPSRDICQRGTSLTIQCQVDSQVTMMFWYRQQPGQSLTLIATANQGSEATYESGFVIDKFPISRPNLTFSTLTVSNMSPEDSSIYLCSVYTTGTGYQETQYFGPGTRLLVL.

With regard to this clone: Other DNA sequences in the same sample also yield this CDR3. This chain uses TRBV7-2 with TRBJ2-5, with no clear D. The CDR3 is 13 residues long. Trimming removed 1 base from V and 4 bases from J, with 7 bases in between. Germline V CDR1 and CDR2: SGHTA, FQGNSA. CDR3 residues: CASSLGAGETQYF. CDR3 nucleotide sequence: TGTGCCAGCAGCTTAGGGGCAGGAGAGACCCAGTACTTC. Full variable domain (outside the CDR3, taken from reference TRBV7-2 and TRBJ2-5): GAGVSQSPSNKVTEKGKDVELRCDPISGHTALYWYRQSLGQGLEFLIYFQGNSAPDKSGLPSDRFSAERTGGSVSTLTIQRTQQEDSAVYLCASSLGAGETQYFGPGTRLLVL.

This chain uses TRBV5-1 with TRBJ2-7; D might be TRBD2 (5 bases). The CDR3 contains 16 residues. Germline V lookup: CDR1 SGHRS, CDR2 YFSETQ. Trimming left V 4 bases short and J 1 base short, with 18 bases between. The DNA for the CDR3 is TGCGCCAGCAGCGATCTGGACGGGCGGGCGTCCTACGAGCAGTACTTC. Translation: CASSDLDGRASYEQYF.

V is TRBV30 and J is TRBJ2-1; the D gene is possibly TRBD2 (6 bases). This CDR3 comprises 17 residues. Trimming shortened V by 1 base and J by 0 bases, and 16 bases separated the two germline ends. Germline V gives CDR1 GTSNPN, CDR2 SVGIG (reference sequence). In DNA, the CDR3 is TGTGCCTGGAGTGGTATGGGATTAGCGGCCTCCTACAATGAGCAGTTCTTC. Translation gives CAWSGMGLAASYNEQFF.

The genes are TRBV5-1 and TRBJ1-4; weak D call: TRBD1 (5 bases). V was clipped by 0 bases and J by 7 bases, with 13 bases between them. Germline CDR1 reads SGHRS; CDR2 reads YFSETQ. The length of the CDR3 is 15 residues. The CDR3 region has the DNA TGCGCCAGCAGCTTGGGTCGGGGGTTGCCTGAAAAACTGTTTTTT. Translation: CASSLGRGLPEKLFF.

CDR3 residues: CASKEVGGAYNEQFF. The CDR3, as DNA: TGCGCCAGCAAAGAGGTCGGCGGAGCGTACAATGAGCAGTTCTTC. The gene calls are TRBV5-1 and TRBJ2-1, with unresolved D. The CDR3 loop spans 15 amino acids. Germline CDR1 is SGHRS and CDR2 is YFSETQ. The V and J ends lost 6 bases and 4 bases respectively, with 17 bases between them.

This chain links TRBV28 with TRBJ1-5; D may be TRBD1 (5 bases). The CDR3 is 14 residues long. Trimming shortened V by 8 bases and J by 7 bases, and 18 bases separated the two germline ends. The germline gives CDR1 MDHEN, CDR2 SYDVKM. The CDR3, as DNA: TGTGCCAGCGGTCAGACAGCGGGGGGACAGCCCCAGCATTTT. This codes for CASGQTAGGQPQHF.

This clone was picked up one time. The rearrangement uses TRBV7-8 and TRBJ1-1; D is ambiguous. Germline lookup yields CDR1 SGHVS and CDR2 FQNEAQ. The CDR3 extends over 13 amino acids. V was trimmed by 4 bases and J by 4 bases, leaving 10 bases between them. The CDR3: CASSSRVGTEAFF. The CDR3, as DNA: TGTGCCAGCAGCTCTCGAGTGGGCACTGAAGCTTTCTTT.

CDR3 coding DNA: TGTGCCAGCAGCTCACTACAGGGATTCAAAAACATTCAGTACTTC. Translated, it gives CASSSLQGFKNIQYF. V gene TRBV7-2 combines with J gene TRBJ2-4, with D possibly matching TRBD1 (6 bases). This CDR3 spans 15 amino acids. V was shortened by 4 bases and J by 3 bases, with 13 bases between the two germline ends. Germline CDR1 is SGHTA and CDR2 is FQGNSA.